The clone carrying this T cell receptor (beta chain) was seen a few times. This sample was taken from a study of blood T cells in healthy people across ages. Alongside a J-beta primer mix, a sample-barcoded 5' primer served in a second PCR lasting roughly 6 to 11 cycles. TCRdb re-called the 5' RACE reads through MiXCR, storing one row per CDR3 protein. This table has about 760,000 distinct CDR3 sequences, 25% appearing once. The CDR3 loop spans 17 amino acids. Trimming shortened V by 0 bases and J by 0 bases, and 15 bases separated the two germline ends. The germline V gene has CDR1 ENHRY and CDR2 SYGVKD. Donors ranged from roughly 6 to 100 years old and were healthy Caucasians in Russia. These data were also reused for a study on T cells of mothers and their children. Per that paper: Slightly, though not significantly, more overlap was seen in related than in unrelated mother-child pairs.

Material for sequencing was blood. The clonotype comes from a boy aged 5-17 years in good health. The V and J genes are TRBV10-3 and TRBJ2-7, with D possibly TRBD2 on 6 matching bases. CDR3 in DNA: TGTGCCATCAGTGAGTCGTTGGGGGAGGAGGACTCCTACGAGCAGTACTTC. Its protein product is CAISESLGEEDSYEQYF.